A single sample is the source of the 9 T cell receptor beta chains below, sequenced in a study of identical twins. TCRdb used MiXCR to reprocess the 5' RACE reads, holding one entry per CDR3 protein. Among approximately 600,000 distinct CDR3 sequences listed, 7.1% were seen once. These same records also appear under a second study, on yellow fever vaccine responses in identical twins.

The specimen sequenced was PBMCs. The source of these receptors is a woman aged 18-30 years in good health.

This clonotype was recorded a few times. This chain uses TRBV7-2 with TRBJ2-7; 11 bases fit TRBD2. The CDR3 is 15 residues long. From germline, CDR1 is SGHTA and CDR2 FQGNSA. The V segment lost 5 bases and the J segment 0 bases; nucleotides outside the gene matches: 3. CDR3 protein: CASSPSGGTSYEQYV. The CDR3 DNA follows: TGTGCCAGCAGCCCTAGCGGGGGGACCTCCTACGAGCAGTACGTC.

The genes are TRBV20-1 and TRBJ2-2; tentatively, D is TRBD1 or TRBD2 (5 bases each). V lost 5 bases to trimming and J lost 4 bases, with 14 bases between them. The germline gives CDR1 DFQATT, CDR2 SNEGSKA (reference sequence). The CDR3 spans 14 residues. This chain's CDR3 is CSAVRVDSTGELFF. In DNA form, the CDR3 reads TGCAGTGCTGTCAGGGTGGACTCCACCGGGGAGCTGTTTTTT.

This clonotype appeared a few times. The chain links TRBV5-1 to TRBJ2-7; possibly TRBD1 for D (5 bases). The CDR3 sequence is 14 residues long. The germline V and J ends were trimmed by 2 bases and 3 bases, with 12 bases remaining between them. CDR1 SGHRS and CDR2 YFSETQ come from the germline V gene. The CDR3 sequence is CASSFGDSHYEQYF. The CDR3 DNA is TGCGCCAGCAGCTTCGGAGACAGCCACTACGAGCAGTACTTC.

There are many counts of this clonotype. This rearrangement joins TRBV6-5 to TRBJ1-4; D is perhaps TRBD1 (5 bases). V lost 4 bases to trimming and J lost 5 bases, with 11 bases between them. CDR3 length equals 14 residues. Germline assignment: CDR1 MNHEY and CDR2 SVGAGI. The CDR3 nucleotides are TGTGCCAGCAGTTTATGGGGGGGAAATGAAAAACTGTTTTTT. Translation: CASSLWGGNEKLFF.

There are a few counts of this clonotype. The CDR3 nucleotides are TGTGCCAGCAGTTACGGGTGGGAGCTGTTTTTT. Its protein is CASSYGWELFF. The chain joins TRBV6-6 to TRBJ2-2; D is undetermined. Trimming cost V 2 bases and J 9 bases, with 4 bases left between them. Germline V lookup: CDR1 MNHNY, CDR2 SVGAGI (reference sequence). CDR3 size: 11 residues.

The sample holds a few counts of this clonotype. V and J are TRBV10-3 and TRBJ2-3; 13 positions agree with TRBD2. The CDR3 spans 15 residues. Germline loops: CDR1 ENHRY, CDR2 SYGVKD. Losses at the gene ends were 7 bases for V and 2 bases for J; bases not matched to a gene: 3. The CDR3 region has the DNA TGTGCCATCACGGGGACTAGCGGGACCACAGATACGCAGTATTTT. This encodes CAITGTSGTTDTQYF.

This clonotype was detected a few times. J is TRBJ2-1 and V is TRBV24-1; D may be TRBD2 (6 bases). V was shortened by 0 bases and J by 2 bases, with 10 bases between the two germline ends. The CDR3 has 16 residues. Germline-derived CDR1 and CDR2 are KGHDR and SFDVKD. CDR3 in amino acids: CATSDLSSGPYNEQFF. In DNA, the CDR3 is TGTGCCACCAGTGATTTGAGCAGCGGGCCCTACAATGAGCAGTTCTTC.

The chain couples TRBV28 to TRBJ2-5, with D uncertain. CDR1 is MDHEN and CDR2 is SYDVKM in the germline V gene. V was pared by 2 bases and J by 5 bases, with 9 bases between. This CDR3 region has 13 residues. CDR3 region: CASSLPHPETQYF. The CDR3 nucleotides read TGTGCCAGCAGTTTACCACACCCCGAGACCCAGTACTTC.

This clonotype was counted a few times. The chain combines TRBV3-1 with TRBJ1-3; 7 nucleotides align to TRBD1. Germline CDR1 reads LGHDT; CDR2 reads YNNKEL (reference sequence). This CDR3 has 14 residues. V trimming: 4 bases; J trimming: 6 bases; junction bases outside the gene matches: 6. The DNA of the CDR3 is TGTGCCAGCAGCCTACAGGGGCTGATAAACACCATATATTTT. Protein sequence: CASSLQGLINTIYF.